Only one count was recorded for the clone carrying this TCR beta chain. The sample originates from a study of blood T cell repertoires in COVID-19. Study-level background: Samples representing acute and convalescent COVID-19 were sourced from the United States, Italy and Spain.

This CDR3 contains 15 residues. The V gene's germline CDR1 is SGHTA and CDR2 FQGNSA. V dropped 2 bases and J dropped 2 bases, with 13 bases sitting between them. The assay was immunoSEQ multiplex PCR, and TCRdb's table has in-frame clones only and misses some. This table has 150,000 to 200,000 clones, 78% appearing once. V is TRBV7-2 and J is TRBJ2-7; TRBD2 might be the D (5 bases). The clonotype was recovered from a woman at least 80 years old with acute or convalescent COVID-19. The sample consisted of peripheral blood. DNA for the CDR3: TGTGCCAGCAGCTTACAAGGCGGGCCTACCTACGAGCAGTACTTC. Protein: CASSLQGGPTYEQYF.